One and the same sample provided the 16 T cell receptor beta chains below, sequenced in a study of siplizumab effects on memory and regulatory T cells. Here immunoSEQ multiplex PCR was the method, and the copy in TCRdb shows in-frame clones only, minus some. The top ten hold less than 0.035% of the sample, which has over 85,000 clones, around 95% seen once. Source material: naive CD4+ T cells sorted from blood. The source is a human donor in good health.

This rearrangement joins TRBV7-3 to TRBJ2-3; 15 bases fit TRBD2. With V trimmed by 5 bases and J by 3 bases, 6 bases remained unmatched. The CDR3 contains 17 residues. Germline V CDR1 and CDR2: SGHTA, FQGTGA. For the CDR3, the DNA is TGTGCCAGCAGCCCGAAGGGACTAGCGGGGGGAACAGATACGCAGTATTTT. It yields the protein CASSPKGLAGGTDTQYF.

A remark on this clone: The junction shows a germline mismatch at one end, possibly a read error. The V and J genes are TRBV5-1 and TRBJ1-2, with TRBD1 matching 12 bases. The V gene's germline CDR1 is SGHRS and CDR2 YFSETQ. The CDR3 is 15 amino acids. The CDR3 DNA follows: TGTGCCAGCAGCTCGCCGGGACAGGGGGCGGTCGGCTACACCTTC. Translated, it gives CASSSPGQGAVGYTF. The whole variable domain, filled in from reference TRBV5-1 and TRBJ1-2, reads KAGVTQTPRYLIKTRGQQVTLSCSPISGHRSVSWYQQTPGQGLQFLFEYFSETQRNKGNFPGRFSGRQFSNSRSEMNVSTLELGDSALYLCASSSPGQGAVGYTFGSGTRLTVV.

The chain is built from TRBV10-2 and TRBJ2-7; 8 bases match TRBD2. Germline assignment: CDR1 WSHSY and CDR2 SAAADI. J lost 3 bases, V lost 8 bases, and 12 bases had no gene match. The CDR3 runs to 15 residues. CDR3 DNA sequence: TGCGCCAGCGTACTCTCGGGGGGGGAAAACTACGAGCAGTACTTC. Protein sequence: CASVLSGGENYEQYF.

Here the CDR3 DNA reads TGTGCCAGCAGCGCGAGCGGGGGAACCACAGATACGCAGTATTTT. This codes for CASSASGGTTDTQYF. The V and J genes are TRBV11-2 and TRBJ2-3; TRBD2 aligns across 8 bases. Germline CDR1 reads SGHAT; CDR2 reads FQNNGV. The CDR3 sequence is 15 residues long. V lost 5 bases to trimming and J lost 2 bases; unmatched junction nucleotides: 6.

This rearrangement joins TRBV10-3 to TRBJ1-2; D might be TRBD1 (5 bases). V lost 3 bases and J 3 bases, leaving 8 bases between the germline ends. Germline CDR1 and CDR2: ENHRY and SYGVKD. This CDR3 is built from 13 residues. CDR3 DNA sequence: TGTGCCATCAGTGACCCCAGGGACTATGGCTACACCTTC. This encodes CAISDPRDYGYTF.

In its sample, this clone was seen once. The rearrangement joins TRBV21-1 to TRBJ2-7. TRBV21-1 is marked as a pseudogene. The CDR3 loop spans 9 amino acids. CDR3 nucleotide sequence: TGTGCCACCTCCTACGAGCAGTACTTC. Encoded protein: CATSYEQYF.

The gene calls are TRBV2 and TRBJ1-1; D is unclear. Looked up from germline, CDR1 is SNHLY and CDR2 is FYNNEI. This CDR3 spans 13 amino acids. Trimming removed 4 bases at V and 4 bases at J, with 10 bases between. CDR3 protein: CASSVGFGTEAFF. The CDR3 nucleotides read TGTGCCAGCAGTGTAGGCTTTGGCACTGAAGCTTTCTTT.

The rearrangement uses TRBV5-1 and TRBJ2-5, with 9 bases identical to TRBD2. CDR3 length: 15 amino acids. V shed 4 bases and J 5 bases; nucleotides not matched to a gene: 9. Germline lookup yields CDR1 SGHRS and CDR2 YFSETQ. CDR3 bases: TGCGCCAGCAGCCCGGCCTTAACTAGCGGGGAGACCCAGTACTTC. Protein: CASSPALTSGETQYF.

The chain recombines TRBV5-4 with TRBJ2-7; D is possibly TRBD1 (7 bases). Germline V gene lookup returns CDR1 SGHNT and CDR2 YYREEE (reference sequence). Trimming took off 4 bases at V and 2 bases at J, with 16 bases between the two ends. The CDR3 is 15 amino acids. In DNA form, the CDR3 reads TGTGCCAGCAGCCGCGGAGGGGGCCTTCCCTACGAGCAGTACTTC. This codes for CASSRGGGLPYEQYF.

This chain links TRBV6-5 with TRBJ2-1; the D gene is possibly TRBD1 (5 bases). Germline CDR1 is MNHEY and CDR2 is SVGAGI. CDR3 length: 11 amino acids. Trimming took 5 bases from V and 15 from J, leaving 14 bases between them. CDR3: CASSNLGVAFF. Written as DNA, the CDR3 is TGTGCCAGCAGTAACCTAGGGGTGGCGTTCTTC.

The V call is TRBV6-5, the J call TRBJ1-1, with TRBD1 as a possible D gene (5 bases). CDR3 length equals 16 residues. The V end was cut by 0 bases, the J end by 3 bases, with 14 bases between. Per the germline V gene, CDR1 is MNHEY and CDR2 is SVGAGI. CDR3 protein: CASSYSNAGTYTEAFF. The CDR3 nucleotides are TGTGCCAGCAGTTACTCGAATGCTGGGACTTACACTGAAGCTTTCTTT.

This clone was seen once. V is TRBV7-2 and J is TRBJ2-7, with 8 positions matching TRBD1. V lost 6 bases and J lost 7; bases outside the gene matches: 11. In germline, CDR1 is SGHTA, CDR2 FQGNSA. The CDR3 runs to 14 residues. CDR3 in DNA: TGTGCCAGCAGTGTGGGGCAGGGGGCTTTGGAGCAGTACTTC. This encodes CASSVGQGALEQYF.

This clone showed up just once. The rearrangement links TRBV4-1 to TRBJ2-3; 7 nucleotides align to TRBD2. Germline V gene sequence: CDR1 MGHRA, CDR2 YSYEKL. The CDR3 runs to 17 residues. The J segment lost 1 base and the V segment lost 1 base, leaving 8 bases of the junction unmatched. The CDR3 DNA follows: TGCGCCAGCAGCCAAGGATTGTTCGCGGGGGGCACAGATACGCAGTATTTT. Encoded protein: CASSQGLFAGGTDTQYF.

The rearrangement links TRBV4-2 to TRBJ2-4, with D unclear. Trimming took off 3 bases at V and 0 bases at J, with 6 bases between the two ends. Germline CDR1 reads LGHNA; CDR2 reads YNFKEQ. The length of the CDR3 is 14 residues. This CDR3 is CASSHVGAKNIQYF. The DNA of the CDR3 is TGTGCCAGCAGCCATGTGGGAGCCAAAAACATTCAGTACTTC.

Written as DNA, the CDR3 is TGCAGCGTTGGTGGGGACAATCAGCCCCAGCATTTT. Translated, it gives CSVGGDNQPQHF. The chain uses TRBV29-1 and TRBJ1-5; no reliable D call. CDR3 length: 12 residues. V was clipped by 4 bases and J by 3 bases, with 7 bases between them. Germline V gene data show CDR1 as SQVTM and CDR2 as ANQGSEA. The variable domain in full, with the rest retrieved from reference TRBV29-1 and TRBJ1-5, is SAVISQKPSRDICQRGTSLTIQCQVDSQVTMMFWYRQQPGQSLTLIATANQGSEATYESGFVIDKFPISRPNLTFSTLTVSNMSPEDSSIYLCSVGGDNQPQHFGDGTRLSIL.

The chain employs TRBV6-6 and TRBJ2-5; TRBD1 matches 11 bases. Gene TRBJ2-7 matches the end of the DNA better, so the J call may be wrong. The CDR3 consists of 15 residues. The V gene's germline CDR1 is MNHNY and CDR2 SVGAGI (reference sequence). DNA for the CDR3: TGTGCCAGCAGTTACTCGGGACAGGGGGGTTACGAGCAGTACTTC. Encoded protein: CASSYSGQGGYEQYF.